This TCR beta chain was retrieved from a study of vaccination and CD4 T cells after COVID-19. Turning to the study itself: Comprising six males and four females, the convalescent participants counted two Hispanic individuals among them. Researchers treated cells with overlapping spike peptides taken from SARS-CoV-2, HCoV-NL63, HCoV-OC43 and HCoV-229E.

Cultured CD4+ T-cell DNA underwent Oncomine TCR Beta short-read sequencing. One entry per CDR3 protein, called by TCRdb with MiXCR from the PCR reads. Here the sample spans 15,000 to 25,000 distinct CDR3 sequences, around 41% being singletons. The sample's treatment: approximately 11-day PBMC culture with coronavirus spike peptide pools or control peptides (ViraFEST assay). This clonotype was counted only a few times. What it binds is unknown. General observations from the study: Spike mono-reactivity was found in 304 of the 307 vaccine-specific clones identified in convalescent patients.

This CDR3 is 13 amino acids long. Between the trimmed V and J ends, which lost 3 bases and 2 bases, there was a span of 7 bases. The chain employs TRBV12-3 or TRBV12-4 and TRBJ1-2, with D unclear. The specimen sequenced was cultured CD4+ T cells from blood. This clonotype originated in a human donor with COVID-19. This CDR3 reads CASSFKVNYGYTF. The CDR3, as DNA: TGTGCCAGCAGTTTTAAAGTAAACTATGGCTACACCTTC.